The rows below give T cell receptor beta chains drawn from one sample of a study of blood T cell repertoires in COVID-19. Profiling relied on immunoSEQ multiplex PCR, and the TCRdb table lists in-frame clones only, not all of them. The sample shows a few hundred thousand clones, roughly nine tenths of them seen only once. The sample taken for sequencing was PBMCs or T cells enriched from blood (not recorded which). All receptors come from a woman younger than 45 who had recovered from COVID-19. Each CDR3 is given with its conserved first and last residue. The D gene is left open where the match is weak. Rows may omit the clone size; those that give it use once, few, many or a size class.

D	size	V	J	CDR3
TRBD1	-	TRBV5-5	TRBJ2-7	CASSLVPGQTSHEQYF
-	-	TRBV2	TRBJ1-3	CASTLLEGGTIYF
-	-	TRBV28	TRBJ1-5	CASSLYRVHAPQHF
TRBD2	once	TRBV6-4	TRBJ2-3	CASSELAGADTQYF
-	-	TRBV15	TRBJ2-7	CATSRDLGPREQYF
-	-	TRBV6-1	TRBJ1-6	CASSEGTGSSPLHF
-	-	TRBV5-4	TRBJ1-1	CASSLGRRGNTEAFF
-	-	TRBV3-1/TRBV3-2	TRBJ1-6	CASSQNRAGDSPLHF
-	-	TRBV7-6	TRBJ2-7	CASSLAERYSYEQYF
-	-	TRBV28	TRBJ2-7	CASSLFSWEPGQISIQYF
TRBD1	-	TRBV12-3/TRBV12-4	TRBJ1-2	CASSGDRGYGYTF
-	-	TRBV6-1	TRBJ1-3	CASTGDSGNTIYF
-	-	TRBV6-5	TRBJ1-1	CASSRAWNTEAFF
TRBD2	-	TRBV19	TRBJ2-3	CASQTSGGSSTDTQYF
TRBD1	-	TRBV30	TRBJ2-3	CAWTQQGTTDTQYF
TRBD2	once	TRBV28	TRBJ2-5	CASSLSGRGQETQYF
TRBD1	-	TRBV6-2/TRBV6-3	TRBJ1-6	CASSRDRGGIDSPLHF
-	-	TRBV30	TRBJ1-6	CAWRKEELGSSPLHF
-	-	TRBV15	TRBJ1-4	CATSRDFIYRNEKLFF
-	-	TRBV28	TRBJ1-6	CASSSYLRNSPLHF
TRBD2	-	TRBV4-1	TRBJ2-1	CASSQEWLAVNNEQFF
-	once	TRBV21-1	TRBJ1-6	CASSKCIRRRGRPLHF
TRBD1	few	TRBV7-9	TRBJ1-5	CASRPGQGPSYSNQPQHF
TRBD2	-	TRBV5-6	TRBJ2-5	CASSFDLAGQETQYF
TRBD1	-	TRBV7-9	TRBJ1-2	CASSSDRVGYTF
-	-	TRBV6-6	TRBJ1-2	CAASVGALTNYGYTF
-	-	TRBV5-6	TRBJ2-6	CASSFRSIAQSGANVLTF
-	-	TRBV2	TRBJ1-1	CASHRDLNTEAFF
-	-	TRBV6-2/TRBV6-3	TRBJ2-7	CASSYEWAGEQYF
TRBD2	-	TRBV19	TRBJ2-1	CASSTPWGGTYNEQFF
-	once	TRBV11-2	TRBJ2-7	CASSLDPGAYEQYF
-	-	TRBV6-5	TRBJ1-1	CASSYQVNTEAFF
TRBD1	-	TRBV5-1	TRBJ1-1	CASSPSRRTGGTEAFF
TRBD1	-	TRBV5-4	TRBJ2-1	CASSHRDRVYNEQFF
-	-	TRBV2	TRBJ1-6	CASSEGNVRGYNSPLHF
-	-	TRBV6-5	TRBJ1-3	CASSYSLISGNTIYF
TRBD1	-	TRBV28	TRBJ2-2	CASTTGMVTGELFF
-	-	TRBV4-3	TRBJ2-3	CASSQDPPSGGGTDTQYF
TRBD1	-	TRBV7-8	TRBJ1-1	CASRHTRGAGPEAFF
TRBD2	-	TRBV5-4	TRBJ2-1	CASSQSAGGIYNEQFF
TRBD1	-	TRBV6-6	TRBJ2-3	CASSPGQGIDTQYF
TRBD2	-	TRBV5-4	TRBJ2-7	CASRGGPGGSYEQYF
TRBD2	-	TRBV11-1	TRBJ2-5	CASSLVRGGLETQYF
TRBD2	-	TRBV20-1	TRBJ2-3	CSASGGGANTQYF
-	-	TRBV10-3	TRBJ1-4	CAISESALGGKLFF
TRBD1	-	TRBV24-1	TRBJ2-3	CATSDPTGQGADTQYF
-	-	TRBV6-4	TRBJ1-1	CASSDILAEAFF
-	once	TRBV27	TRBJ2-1	CASSLTGEQFF
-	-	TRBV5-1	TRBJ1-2	CASSLPEHYGYTF
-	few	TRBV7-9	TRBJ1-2	CASSPHMGYTF
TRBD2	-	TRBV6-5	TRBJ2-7	CASMRGASSYEQYF
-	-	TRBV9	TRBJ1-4	CASSETGITNEKLFF
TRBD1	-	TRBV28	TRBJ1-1	CASSASTGRGTEAFF
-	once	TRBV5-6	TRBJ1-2	CASSLGRLNYGYTF
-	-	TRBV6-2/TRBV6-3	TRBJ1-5	CASSYGRGGNQPQHF
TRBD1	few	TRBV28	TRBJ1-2	CASSPGLDRAFRGYGYTF
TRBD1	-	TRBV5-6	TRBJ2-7	CASRNVDREATYEQYF
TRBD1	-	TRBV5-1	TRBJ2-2	CASTRQGTNTGELFF